A single sample gave rise to the 8 T cell receptor beta chains below, sequenced in a study of cytomegalovirus exposure and HLA in healthy donors. It was with 60 Vbeta and 13 Jbeta primers that the PCR ran. Only in-frame clones appear in the TCRdb table, and some are missing; sequencing was by immunoSEQ multiplex PCR. The sample has roughly 290,000 clones, around 90% seen once. Sequencing was performed on PBMCs. The receptors shown here come from a woman between 18 and 29 years old in good health and CMV-seronegative.

The chain uses TRBV7-9 and TRBJ1-1, with unresolved D. The CDR3 covers 14 residues. In germline, CDR1 is SEHNR, CDR2 FQNEAQ (reference sequence). Trimming removed 1 base from V and 2 bases from J, with 8 bases in between. The CDR3 here is CASSLDLLNTEAFF. Written as DNA, the CDR3 is TGTGCCAGCAGCTTAGACCTACTAAACACTGAAGCTTTCTTT.

As regards this clone: Other DNA variants within this sample encode the same CDR3. This sequence joins TRBV9 and TRBJ1-3; perhaps TRBD1 as D (5 bases). The V gene lost 0 bases and the J gene lost 4 bases, with 5 bases spanning the gap. CDR3 length equals 13 residues. CDR1 SGDLS and CDR2 YYNGEE come from the germline V gene. The CDR3 DNA sequence: TGTGCCAGCAGCGTAGGGGGCGGAAACACCATATATTTT. This gives the protein CASSVGGGNTIYF.

CDR3 amino acids: CASSWTGGNYGYTF. The CDR3 DNA reads TGTGCCAGTAGTTGGACAGGGGGAAACTATGGCTACACCTTC. The chain has TRBV19 and TRBJ1-2; 10 bases map to TRBD1. CDR1 LNHDA and CDR2 SQIVND come from the germline V gene (reference sequence). With 5 bases clipped from V and 2 bases from J, the junction kept 2 bases outside the gene matches. The CDR3 is 14 amino acids.

The J gene is TRBJ2-2, the V gene TRBV18; no definite D call. The V end lost 3 bases, the J end lost 0 bases, and 8 bases lay between the germline ends. The CDR3 sequence is 15 residues long. Germline V lookup: CDR1 KGHSH, CDR2 LQKENI. The DNA of the CDR3 is TGTGCCAGCTCACCGGCTCAGACGAACACCGGGGAGCTGTTTTTT. Encoded protein: CASSPAQTNTGELFF. Based on the CDR3 plus reference TRBV18 and TRBJ2-2, the full variable domain is NAGVMQNPRHLVRRRGQEARLRCSPMKGHSHVYWYRQLPEEGLKFMVYLQKENIIDESGMPKERFSAEFPKEGPSILRIQQVVRGDSAAYFCASSPAQTNTGELFFGEGSRLTVL.

A few counts support this clone. J is TRBJ1-1 and V is TRBV6-5, with 8 bases lining up with TRBD1. The CDR3 contains 14 residues. Germline CDR1 MNHEY, CDR2 SVGAGI. The J segment lost 3 bases and the V segment lost 6 bases, leaving 6 bases of the junction unmatched. CDR3 sequence (DNA): TGTGCCAGCAGCCAGACAGGGGCCTACACTGAAGCTTTCTTT. It codes for CASSQTGAYTEAFF.

The rearrangement uses TRBV19 and TRBJ1-1; D remains ambiguous. Trimming took off 5 bases at V and 1 base at J, with 8 bases between the two ends. The germline CDR1 and CDR2 sequences are LNHDA and SQIVND (reference sequence). The CDR3 length is 13 residues. CDR3: CASSLARNTEAFF. Written as DNA, the CDR3 is TGTGCCAGTAGTTTAGCCCGGAACACTGAAGCTTTCTTT.

The chain couples TRBV5-4 to TRBJ2-3; D might be TRBD2 (6 bases). This CDR3 region has 16 residues. Germline V lookup: CDR1 SGHNT, CDR2 YYREEE (reference sequence). Trimming cost V 4 bases and J 0 bases, with 15 bases left between them. CDR3 region: CASSPGGQRSTDTQYF. In DNA, the CDR3 is TGTGCCAGCAGCCCAGGAGGGCAGCGGAGCACAGATACGCAGTATTTT.

V gene TRBV6-5 combines with J gene TRBJ2-7; a possible D gene is TRBD1 (5 bases). V dropped 6 bases and J dropped 3 bases, with 18 bases sitting between them. There are 15 residues in the CDR3. From germline, CDR1 is MNHEY and CDR2 SVGAGI. CDR3 protein: CASSLFSGPYYEQYF. The CDR3, as DNA: TGTGCCAGCAGCCTCTTCTCAGGGCCGTACTACGAGCAGTACTTC.